This TCR beta chain was observed in a study of radiation and T cells in renal cell carcinoma. Findings of the study overall: Pretreatment tumor biopsies were lacking, so baseline clonotypes are unknown. Top tumor clonotypes rose in blood 2 weeks post-radiation, then contracted.

The V gene's germline CDR1 is SEHNR and CDR2 FQNEAQ (reference sequence). V was clipped by 2 bases and J by 6 bases, with 11 bases between them. This CDR3 spans 14 amino acids. Time point described: blood 4 weeks post-SBRT, at nephrectomy. Treatment noted: 15 Gy SBRT to primary tumor, nephrectomy 4 weeks later. Nephrectomy followed 15 Gy stereotactic body radiation by 4 weeks. This renal cell carcinoma was of the clear cell type. Worth noting for this clone: What it binds is not known.

Clones were sequenced by immunoSEQ multiplex PCR, and TCRdb holds only the in-frame ones, with some missing. The table has around 77,000 clones, around 78% seen once; the top ten hold under 2.5%. The material sequenced was blood, taken from a patient whose treatment included radiotherapy and nephrectomy. J is TRBJ2-1 and V is TRBV7-9; D ambiguous. This TCR derives from an older woman with renal cell carcinoma. The CDR3, as DNA: TGTGCCAGCAGCTTATCCCAGCAAGGCAATGAGCAGTTCTTC. Translated, it gives CASSLSQQGNEQFF.